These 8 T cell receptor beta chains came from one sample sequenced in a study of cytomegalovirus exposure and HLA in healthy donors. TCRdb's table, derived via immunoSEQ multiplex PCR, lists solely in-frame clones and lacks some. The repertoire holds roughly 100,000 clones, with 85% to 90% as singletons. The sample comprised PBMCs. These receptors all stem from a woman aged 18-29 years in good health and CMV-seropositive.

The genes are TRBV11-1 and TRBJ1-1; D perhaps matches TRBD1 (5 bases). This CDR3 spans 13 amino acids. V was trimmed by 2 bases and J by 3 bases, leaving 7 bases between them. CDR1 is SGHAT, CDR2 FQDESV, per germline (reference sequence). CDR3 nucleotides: TGTGCCAGCAGCTTACGGGGGGACACTGAAGCTTTCTTT. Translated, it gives CASSLRGDTEAFF.

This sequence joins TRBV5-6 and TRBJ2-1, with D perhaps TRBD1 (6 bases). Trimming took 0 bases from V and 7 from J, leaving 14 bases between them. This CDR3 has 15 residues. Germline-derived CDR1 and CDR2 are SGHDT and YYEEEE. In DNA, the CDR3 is TGTGCCAGCAGCTTGGAGCAGGGGTCGGGGAATGAGCAGTTCTTC. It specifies CASSLEQGSGNEQFF.

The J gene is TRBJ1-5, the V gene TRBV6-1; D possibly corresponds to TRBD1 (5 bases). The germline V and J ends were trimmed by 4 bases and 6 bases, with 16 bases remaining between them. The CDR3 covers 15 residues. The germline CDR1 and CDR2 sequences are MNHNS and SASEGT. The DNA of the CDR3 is TGTGCCAGCAGTGCTGGGACTGCACCCGTTCAGCCCCAGCATTTT. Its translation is CASSAGTAPVQPQHF.

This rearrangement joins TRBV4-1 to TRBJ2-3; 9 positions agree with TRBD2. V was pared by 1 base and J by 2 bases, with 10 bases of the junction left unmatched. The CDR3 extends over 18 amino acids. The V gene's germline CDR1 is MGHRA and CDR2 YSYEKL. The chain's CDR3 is CASSQVISGGFNTDTQYF. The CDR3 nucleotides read TGCGCCAGCAGCCAAGTTATAAGCGGGGGGTTTAACACAGATACGCAGTATTTT.

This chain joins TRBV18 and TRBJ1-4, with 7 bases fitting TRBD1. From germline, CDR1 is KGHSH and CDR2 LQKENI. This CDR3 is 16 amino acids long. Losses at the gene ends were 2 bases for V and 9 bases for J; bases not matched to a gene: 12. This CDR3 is CASSPSTGNSVQKLFF. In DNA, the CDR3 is TGTGCCAGCTCACCATCGACAGGGAATAGTGTCCAAAAACTGTTTTTT.

The CDR3 is CASSAWGLSEAIQYF. CDR3 nucleotide sequence: TGTGCCAGCAGCGCTTGGGGACTTAGCGAGGCCATTCAGTACTTC. The chain has TRBV9 and TRBJ2-4; maybe TRBD2 (6 bases). Trimming took off 3 bases at V and 9 bases at J, with 19 bases between the two ends. The CDR3 loop spans 15 amino acids. CDR1 is SGDLS and CDR2 is YYNGEE in the germline V gene.

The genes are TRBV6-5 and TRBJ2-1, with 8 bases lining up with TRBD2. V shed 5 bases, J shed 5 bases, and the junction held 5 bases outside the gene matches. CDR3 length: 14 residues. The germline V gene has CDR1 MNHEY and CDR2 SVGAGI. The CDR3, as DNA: TGTGCCAGCAGTCAACGGACTAGCCACAATGAGCAGTTCTTC. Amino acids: CASSQRTSHNEQFF.

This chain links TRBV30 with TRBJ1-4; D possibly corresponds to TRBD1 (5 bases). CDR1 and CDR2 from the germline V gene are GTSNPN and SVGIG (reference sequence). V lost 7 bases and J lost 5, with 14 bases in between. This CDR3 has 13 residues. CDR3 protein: CALREGWNEKLFF. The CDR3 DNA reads TGTGCCTTAAGGGAGGGGTGGAATGAAAAACTGTTTTTT.